The rows below give T cell receptor beta chains drawn from one sample of a study of tumor and adjacent non-tumor tissue in lung cancer. TCRdb itself ran the multiplex PCR reads through MiXCR, one entry per CDR3 protein. The top ten clones hold about 18% of a sample with approximately 90,000 distinct CDR3 sequences, approximately 70% of them seen once. The source material was lung tumor tissue. The receptors derive from a man in his 60s with non-small cell lung cancer. The CDR3 runs from the conserved cysteine through the conserved F or W. Each record gives: D gene, J gene, V gene, CDR3 protein. A D gene is named only where the DNA matches it firmly.

>NA|TRBJ2-5|TRBV15
CATSGGSSGQETQYF
>TRBD2|TRBJ2-7|TRBV5-4
CASSPEGLAGAPYVQYF
>TRBD2|TRBJ2-4|TRBV20-1
CSARTSGGLDIEYF
>NA|TRBJ1-1|TRBV12-3/TRBV12-4
CVSSLGGRGKAFF
>NA|TRBJ2-5|TRBV9
CASSVRPSRETQYF
>NA|TRBJ2-7|TRBV28
CASSKSGVGAYEQYF
>TRBD1|TRBJ2-6|TRBV12-3/TRBV12-4
CVTPEQGSGANVLTF
>NA|TRBJ2-3|TRBV20-1
CSARVLTPGLSTDTQYF
>NA|TRBJ2-7|TRBV20-1
CSARTGDYPFHGEQYF
>NA|TRBJ1-1|TRBV11-2
CASSLDRLRGTEDFF
>TRBD1|TRBJ1-5|TRBV28
CASDTGGQPQHF
>NA|TRBJ1-5|TRBV19
CASSIYTGMSNQPQHF
>TRBD2|TRBJ2-1|TRBV5-1
CARSIWDGGIDEQFF
>NA|TRBJ2-4|TRBV24-1
CVTSGSGTAKYIQYF
>TRBD1|TRBJ1-2|TRBV12-3/TRBV12-4
CGSSFRGTGAGYTF
>NA|TRBJ1-1|TRBV6-2/TRBV6-3
CASSPGTTSTEAFF
>TRBD2|TRBJ2-7|TRBV6-2/TRBV6-3
CASISGRVSEQYF
>TRBD1|TRBJ2-7|TRBV7-2
CTSRDTGGYEQYF
>NA|TRBJ1-1|TRBV5-6
CASSYHQGYNDAFF
>NA|TRBJ1-1|TRBV29-1
CSVTLRQNTETFF
>NA|TRBJ2-1|TRBV5-4
CASSSPWVAYNEQFF
>NA|TRBJ2-1|TRBV14
CCSSSNINNEQFF
>TRBD2|TRBJ2-5|TRBV7-9
CASSLRGLAGGLYQETQYF
>NA|TRBJ2-7|TRBV5-6
CASSWGPGTGSYEQYF
>TRBD1|TRBJ2-5|TRBV11-1
CASSSGQGQGTQHF
>NA|TRBJ2-5|TRBV6-1
CASGEETQYF
>NA|TRBJ2-7|TRBV6-6
CATGSRQAHEQYF
>NA|TRBJ2-7|TRBV12-3/TRBV12-4
CASSLWADGGGRYF
>NA|TRBJ2-3|TRBV29-1
CSGRSTDTQYF
>NA|TRBJ2-6|TRBV12-3/TRBV12-4
CASSPGTSVSRVNILTF
>NA|TRBJ1-2|TRBV6-6
CASSYSQGAAPGYTF
>TRBD1|TRBJ2-2|TRBV11-3
CASCPGTGSTGELLF
>TRBD2|TRBJ2-2|TRBV6-2/TRBV6-3
CASSLRIAGDTGELFF
>NA|TRBJ2-1|TRBV4-2
CAGSQVGGRYNEQFF
>TRBD2|TRBJ2-1|TRBV15
CATSRDMTSWTEQFF
>NA|TRBJ2-6|TRBV6-1
CASSRLGISGANVPTF
>TRBD2|TRBJ2-1|TRBV28
CASRILGREGHNEQFF
>TRBD2|TRBJ2-3|TRBV11-2
CASSLVAIAGVADTQYF
>NA|TRBJ2-3|TRBV15
CATSRDLVTDTQYF
>NA|TRBJ2-3|TRBV7-3
CASSPMSGMPLYF
>TRBD2|TRBJ2-7|TRBV12-3/TRBV12-4
CASSLGLAGGTAYEQYF
>NA|TRBJ2-2|TRBV5-5
CASSYGMGRTGELFF
>TRBD2|TRBJ2-2|TRBV20-1
CSARPGGPNTGELFF
>NA|TRBJ2-1|TRBV7-9
CASSLEGGLWPDHEQFF
>TRBD2|TRBJ2-6|TRBV11-2
CASSPTSGGGASGANVLTF
>NA|TRBJ1-1|TRBV6-6
CASTLHSNTEAYF
>NA|TRBJ2-3|TRBV6-1
CASGEWQGVTDTQYF
>NA|TRBJ1-1|TRBV4-1
CASSPRVNTEAFF
>NA|TRBJ2-4|TRBV12-3/TRBV12-4
CASSTLGGQRENIQYF
>TRBD2|TRBJ2-1|TRBV10-3
CAIKGLAYNEQFF
>TRBD2|TRBJ2-5|TRBV6-5
CASRYRTTSGGETQYF
>NA|TRBJ2-1|TRBV11-1
CASSSTSGSTYSEQFF
>NA|TRBJ2-5|TRBV6-1
CASRDTGRTETQYF
>NA|TRBJ2-7|TRBV13
CATSLLGDTSYEQYF
>NA|TRBJ1-1|TRBV6-5
CASSYQVNTEAFF
>TRBD2|TRBJ2-4|TRBV4-2
CASSQVQASGSLAKDIQYF
>NA|TRBJ2-3|TRBV6-6
CASSYGKDSFYTETLYF
>NA|TRBJ1-1|TRBV12-3/TRBV12-4
CASSRSSSEAFF
>NA|TRBJ2-1|TRBV11-2
CASSLVGRLPYRAEQFF